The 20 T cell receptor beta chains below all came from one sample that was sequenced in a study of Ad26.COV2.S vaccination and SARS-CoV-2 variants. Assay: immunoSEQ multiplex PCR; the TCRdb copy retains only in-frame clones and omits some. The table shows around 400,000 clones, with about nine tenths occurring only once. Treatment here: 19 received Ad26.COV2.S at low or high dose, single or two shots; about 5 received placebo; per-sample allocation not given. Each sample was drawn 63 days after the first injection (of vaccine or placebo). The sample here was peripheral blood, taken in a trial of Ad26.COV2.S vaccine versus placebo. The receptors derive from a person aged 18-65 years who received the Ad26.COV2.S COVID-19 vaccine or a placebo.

As DNA, the CDR3 is TGTGCTAGTGGCGTTTTCGGGCAGGGAGATCAGCCCCAGCATTTT. This encodes CASGVFGQGDQPQHF. V gene TRBV12-5 combines with J gene TRBJ1-5; D is perhaps TRBD1 (5 bases). The CDR3 extends over 15 amino acids. The germline CDR1 and CDR2 sequences are LGHNT and FRNRAP. The ends were cut back, 6 bases at V and 5 bases at J, with 17 bases in the middle.

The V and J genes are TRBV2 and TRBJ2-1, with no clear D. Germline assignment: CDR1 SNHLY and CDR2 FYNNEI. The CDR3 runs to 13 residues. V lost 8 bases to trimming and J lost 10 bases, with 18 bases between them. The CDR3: CASGPQHANEQFF. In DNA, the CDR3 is TGTGCCAGCGGGCCCCAACACGCAAACGAGCAGTTCTTC.

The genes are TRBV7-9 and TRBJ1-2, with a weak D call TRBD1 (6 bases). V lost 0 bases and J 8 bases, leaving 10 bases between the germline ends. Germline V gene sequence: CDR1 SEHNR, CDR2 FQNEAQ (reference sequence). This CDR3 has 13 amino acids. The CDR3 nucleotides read TGTGCCAGCAGCTTAGCCGGACAGAGAGGCTACACCTTC. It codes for CASSLAGQRGYTF. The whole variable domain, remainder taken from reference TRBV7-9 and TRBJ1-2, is DTGVSQNPRHKITKRGQNVTFRCDPISEHNRLYWYRQTLGQGPEFLTYFQNEAQLEKSRLLSDRFSAERPKGSFSTLEIQRTEQGDSAMYLCASSLAGQRGYTFGSGTRLTVV.

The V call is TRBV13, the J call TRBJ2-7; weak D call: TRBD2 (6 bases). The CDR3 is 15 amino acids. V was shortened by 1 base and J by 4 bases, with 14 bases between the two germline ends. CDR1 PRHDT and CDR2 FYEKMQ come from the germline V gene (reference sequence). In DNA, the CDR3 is TGTGCCAGCAGCTTAGTTGGGGGAGGTTCGTACGAGCAGTACTTC. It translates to CASSLVGGGSYEQYF. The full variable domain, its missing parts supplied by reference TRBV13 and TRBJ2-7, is AAGVIQSPRHLIKEKRETATLKCYPIPRHDTVYWYQQGPGQDPQFLISFYEKMQSDKGSIPDRFSAQQFSDYHSELNMSSLELGDSALYFCASSLVGGGSYEQYFGPGTRLTVT.

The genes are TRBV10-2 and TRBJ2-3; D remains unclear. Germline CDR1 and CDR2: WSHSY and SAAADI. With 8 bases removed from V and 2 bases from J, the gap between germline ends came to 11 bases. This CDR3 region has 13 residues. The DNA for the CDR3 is TGCGCCAGCCTTAGTGAAATCACAGATACGCAGTATTTT. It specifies CASLSEITDTQYF.

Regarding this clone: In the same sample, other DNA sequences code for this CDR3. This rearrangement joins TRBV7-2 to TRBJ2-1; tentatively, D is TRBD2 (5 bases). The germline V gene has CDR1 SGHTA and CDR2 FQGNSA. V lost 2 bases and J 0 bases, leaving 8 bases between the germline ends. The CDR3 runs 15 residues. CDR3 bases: TGTGCCAGCAGCTTACGTGGGAGCTCCTACAATGAGCAGTTCTTC. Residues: CASSLRGSSYNEQFF.

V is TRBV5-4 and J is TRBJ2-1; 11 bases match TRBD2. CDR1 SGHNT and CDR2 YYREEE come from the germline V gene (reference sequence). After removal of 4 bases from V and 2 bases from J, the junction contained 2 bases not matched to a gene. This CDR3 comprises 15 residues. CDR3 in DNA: TGTGCCAGCAGCATTAGCGGGAGGGCCTACAATGAGCAGTTCTTC. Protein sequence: CASSISGRAYNEQFF.

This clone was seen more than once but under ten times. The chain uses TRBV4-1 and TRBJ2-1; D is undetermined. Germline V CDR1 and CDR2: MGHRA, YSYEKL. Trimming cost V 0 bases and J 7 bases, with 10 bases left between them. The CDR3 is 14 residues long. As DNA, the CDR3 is TGCGCCAGCAGCCAAGATCCAGCGAGGAATGAGCAGTTCTTC. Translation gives CASSQDPARNEQFF.

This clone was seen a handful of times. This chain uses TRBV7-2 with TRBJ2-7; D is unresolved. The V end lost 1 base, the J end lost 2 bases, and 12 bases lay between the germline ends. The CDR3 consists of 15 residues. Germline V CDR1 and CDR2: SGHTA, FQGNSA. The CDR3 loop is CASSLGATSAYEQYF. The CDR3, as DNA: TGTGCCAGCAGCTTAGGGGCTACCTCGGCCTACGAGCAGTACTTC.

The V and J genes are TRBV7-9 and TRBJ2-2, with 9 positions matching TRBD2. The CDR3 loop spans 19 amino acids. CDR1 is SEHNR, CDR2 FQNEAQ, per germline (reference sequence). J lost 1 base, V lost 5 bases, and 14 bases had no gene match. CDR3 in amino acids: CASSPVPISTSGNTGELFF. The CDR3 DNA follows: TGTGCCAGCAGCCCCGTACCGATCTCGACTAGCGGGAACACCGGGGAGCTGTTTTTT.

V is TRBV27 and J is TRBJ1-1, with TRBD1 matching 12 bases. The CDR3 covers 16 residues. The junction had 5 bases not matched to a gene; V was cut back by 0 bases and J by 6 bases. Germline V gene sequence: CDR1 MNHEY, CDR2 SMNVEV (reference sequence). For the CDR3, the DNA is TGTGCCAGCAGTTTATCGGGACAGGGGGCGTGGGCTGAAGCTTTCTTT. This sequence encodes CASSLSGQGAWAEAFF.

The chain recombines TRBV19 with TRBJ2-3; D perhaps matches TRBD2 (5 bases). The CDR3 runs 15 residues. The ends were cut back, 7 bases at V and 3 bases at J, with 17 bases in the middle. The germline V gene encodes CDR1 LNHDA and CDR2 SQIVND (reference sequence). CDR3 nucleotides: TGTGCCAGTAACCCCGGTGGGCGCGGGACAGATACGCAGTATTTT. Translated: CASNPGGRGTDTQYF.

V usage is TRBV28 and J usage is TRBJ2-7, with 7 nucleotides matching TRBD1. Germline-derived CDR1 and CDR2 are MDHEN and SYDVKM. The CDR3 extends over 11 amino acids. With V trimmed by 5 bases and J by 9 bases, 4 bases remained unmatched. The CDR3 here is CASSTRDRQYF. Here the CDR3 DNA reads TGTGCCAGCAGTACCCGGGACAGGCAGTACTTC.

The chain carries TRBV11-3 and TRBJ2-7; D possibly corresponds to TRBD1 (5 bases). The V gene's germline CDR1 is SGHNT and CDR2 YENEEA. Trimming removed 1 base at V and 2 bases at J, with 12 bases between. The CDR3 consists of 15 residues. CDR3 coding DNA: TGTGCCAGCAGCTTAGGTGGGGCGAACACCTACGAGCAGTACTTC. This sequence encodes CASSLGGANTYEQYF.

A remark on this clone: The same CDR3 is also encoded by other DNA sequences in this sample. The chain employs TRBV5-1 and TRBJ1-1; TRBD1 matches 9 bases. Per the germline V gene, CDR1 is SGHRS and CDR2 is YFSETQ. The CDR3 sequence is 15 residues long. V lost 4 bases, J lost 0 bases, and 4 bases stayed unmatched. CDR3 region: CASSPGQGMNTEAFF. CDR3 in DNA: TGCGCCAGCAGCCCTGGACAGGGGATGAACACTGAAGCTTTCTTT.

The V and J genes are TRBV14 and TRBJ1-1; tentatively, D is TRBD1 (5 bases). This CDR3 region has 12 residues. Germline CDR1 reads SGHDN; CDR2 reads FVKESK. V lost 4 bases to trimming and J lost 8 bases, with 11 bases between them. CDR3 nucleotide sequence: TGTGCCAGCAGCCCCACCAGGGTGGAAGCTTTCTTT. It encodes CASSPTRVEAFF. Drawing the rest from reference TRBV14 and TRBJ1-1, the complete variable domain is EAGVTQFPSHSVIEKGQTVTLRCDPISGHDNLYWYRRVMGKEIKFLLHFVKESKQDESGMPNNRFLAERTGGTYSTLKVQPAELEDSGVYFCASSPTRVEAFFGQGTRLTVV.

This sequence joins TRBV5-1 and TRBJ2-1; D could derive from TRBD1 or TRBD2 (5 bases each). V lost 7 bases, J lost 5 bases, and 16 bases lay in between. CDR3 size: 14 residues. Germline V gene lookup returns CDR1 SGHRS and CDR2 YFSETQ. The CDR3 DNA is TGCGCCAGCGTCTGGGACCCGAATAACAATGAGCAGTTCTTC. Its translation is CASVWDPNNNEQFF.

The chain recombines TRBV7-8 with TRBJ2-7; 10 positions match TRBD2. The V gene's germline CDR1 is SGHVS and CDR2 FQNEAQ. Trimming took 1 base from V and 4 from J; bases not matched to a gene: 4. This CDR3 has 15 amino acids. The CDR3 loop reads CASSLELSGGYEQYF. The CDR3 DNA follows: TGTGCCAGCAGCTTAGAACTTAGCGGGGGGTACGAGCAGTACTTC.

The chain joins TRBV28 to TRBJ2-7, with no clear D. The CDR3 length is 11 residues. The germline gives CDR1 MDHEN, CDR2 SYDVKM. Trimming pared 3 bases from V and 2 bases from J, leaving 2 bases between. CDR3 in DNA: TGTGCCAGCAGTTTTACCTACGAGCAGTACTTC. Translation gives CASSFTYEQYF.

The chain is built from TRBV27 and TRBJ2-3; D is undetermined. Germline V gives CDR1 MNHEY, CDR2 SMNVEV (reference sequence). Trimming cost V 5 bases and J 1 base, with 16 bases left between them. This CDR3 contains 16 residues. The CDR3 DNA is TGTGCCAGCAGTCCCCAGCCCATTGCCGGCACAGATACGCAGTATTTT. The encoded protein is CASSPQPIAGTDTQYF.